The clone carrying this T cell receptor (beta chain) was counted many times. What it recognizes is unknown. V was pared by 8 bases and J by 0 bases, with 14 bases between. This CDR3 region has 15 residues. This sample is part of a study of T cell repertoires in cytomegalovirus infection. In TCRdb, the reads were re-called with MiXCR into one record per CDR3 protein. The sample records roughly 320,000 distinct CDR3 sequences, 9.6% being singletons. Study observations and caveats: The ex vivo response was dominated by HLA-C-restricted CMV-specific TCR beta clonotypes.

Input material: PBMCs. The gene calls are TRBV23-1 and TRBJ1-3; the D is unclear. TRBV23-1 is given ORF status, its function remaining uncertain. The sequence came from a human donor in good health (CMV status not recorded). Some clones in this sample may be carry-over from other donors' samples. The CDR3 region is CASGSREYSGNTIYF. DNA for the CDR3: TGCGCCAGCGGATCTAGGGAGTACTCTGGAAACACCATATATTTT.